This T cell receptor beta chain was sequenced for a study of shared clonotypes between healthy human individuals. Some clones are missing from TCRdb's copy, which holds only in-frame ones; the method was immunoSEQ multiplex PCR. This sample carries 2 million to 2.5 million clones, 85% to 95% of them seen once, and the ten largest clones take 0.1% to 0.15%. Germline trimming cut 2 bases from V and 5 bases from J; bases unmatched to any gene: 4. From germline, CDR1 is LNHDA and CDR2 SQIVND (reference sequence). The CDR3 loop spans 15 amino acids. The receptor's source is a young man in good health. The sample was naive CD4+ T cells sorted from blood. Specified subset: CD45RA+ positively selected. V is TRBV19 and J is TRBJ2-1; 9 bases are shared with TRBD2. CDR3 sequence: CASSILSGRHNEQFF. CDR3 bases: TGTGCCAGTAGTATACTAAGCGGGAGGCACAATGAGCAGTTCTTC.